The clone carrying this T cell receptor (beta chain) was counted between two and nine times. The antigen remains undetermined. Sequencing was performed with immunoSEQ multiplex PCR; in TCRdb, only in-frame clones are kept and a portion is missing. The sample includes thousands of clones, approximately 94% of them seen just once. This specimen comes from a study of graft-versus-host responses after intestinal transplantation. At the level of the study: Induction with anti-thymocyte globulin, then tacrolimus and steroids for roughly 3 years, was given to all recipients. Overall study results and limits: Early declines in HvG clones that occurred post-transplant were associated with peak circulating GvH clone levels.

This CDR3 has 15 amino acids. Between the trimmed V and J ends, which lost 5 bases and 1 base, there was a span of 15 bases. Looked up from germline, CDR1 is SEHNR and CDR2 is FQNEAQ (reference sequence). The sequence was obtained from a human patient who received an intestinal transplant, so some T cells may come from the graft donor. This chain joins TRBV7-9 and TRBJ2-7; tentative D call: TRBD2 (5 bases). The starting material was PBMCs, obtained 11 days after intestinal transplantation. CDR3 in DNA: TGTGCCAGCAGCCCCGGGCGGGTGGGGTCCTACGAGCAGTACTTC. Translation: CASSPGRVGSYEQYF. Using reference TRBV7-9 and TRBJ2-7 for the parts outside the CDR3, the full variable domain is DTGVSQNPRHKITKRGQNVTFRCDPISEHNRLYWYRQTLGQGPEFLTYFQNEAQLEKSRLLSDRFSAERPKGSFSTLEIQRTEQGDSAMYLCASSPGRVGSYEQYFGPGTRLTVT.